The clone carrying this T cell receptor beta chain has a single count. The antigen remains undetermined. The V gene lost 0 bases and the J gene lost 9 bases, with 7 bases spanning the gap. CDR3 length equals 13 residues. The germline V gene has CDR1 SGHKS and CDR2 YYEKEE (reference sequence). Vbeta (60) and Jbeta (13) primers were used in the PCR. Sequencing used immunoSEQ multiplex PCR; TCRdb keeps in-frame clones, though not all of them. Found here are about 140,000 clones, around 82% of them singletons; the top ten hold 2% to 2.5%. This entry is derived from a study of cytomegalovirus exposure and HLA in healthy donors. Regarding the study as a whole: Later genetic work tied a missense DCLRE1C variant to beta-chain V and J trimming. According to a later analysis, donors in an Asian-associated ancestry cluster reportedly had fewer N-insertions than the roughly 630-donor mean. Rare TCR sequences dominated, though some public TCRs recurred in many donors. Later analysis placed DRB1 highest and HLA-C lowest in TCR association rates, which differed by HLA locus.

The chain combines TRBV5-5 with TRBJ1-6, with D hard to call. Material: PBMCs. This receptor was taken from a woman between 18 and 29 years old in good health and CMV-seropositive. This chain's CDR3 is CASSLATTSPLHF. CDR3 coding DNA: TGTGCCAGCAGCTTGGCAACTACTTCACCCCTCCACTTT.